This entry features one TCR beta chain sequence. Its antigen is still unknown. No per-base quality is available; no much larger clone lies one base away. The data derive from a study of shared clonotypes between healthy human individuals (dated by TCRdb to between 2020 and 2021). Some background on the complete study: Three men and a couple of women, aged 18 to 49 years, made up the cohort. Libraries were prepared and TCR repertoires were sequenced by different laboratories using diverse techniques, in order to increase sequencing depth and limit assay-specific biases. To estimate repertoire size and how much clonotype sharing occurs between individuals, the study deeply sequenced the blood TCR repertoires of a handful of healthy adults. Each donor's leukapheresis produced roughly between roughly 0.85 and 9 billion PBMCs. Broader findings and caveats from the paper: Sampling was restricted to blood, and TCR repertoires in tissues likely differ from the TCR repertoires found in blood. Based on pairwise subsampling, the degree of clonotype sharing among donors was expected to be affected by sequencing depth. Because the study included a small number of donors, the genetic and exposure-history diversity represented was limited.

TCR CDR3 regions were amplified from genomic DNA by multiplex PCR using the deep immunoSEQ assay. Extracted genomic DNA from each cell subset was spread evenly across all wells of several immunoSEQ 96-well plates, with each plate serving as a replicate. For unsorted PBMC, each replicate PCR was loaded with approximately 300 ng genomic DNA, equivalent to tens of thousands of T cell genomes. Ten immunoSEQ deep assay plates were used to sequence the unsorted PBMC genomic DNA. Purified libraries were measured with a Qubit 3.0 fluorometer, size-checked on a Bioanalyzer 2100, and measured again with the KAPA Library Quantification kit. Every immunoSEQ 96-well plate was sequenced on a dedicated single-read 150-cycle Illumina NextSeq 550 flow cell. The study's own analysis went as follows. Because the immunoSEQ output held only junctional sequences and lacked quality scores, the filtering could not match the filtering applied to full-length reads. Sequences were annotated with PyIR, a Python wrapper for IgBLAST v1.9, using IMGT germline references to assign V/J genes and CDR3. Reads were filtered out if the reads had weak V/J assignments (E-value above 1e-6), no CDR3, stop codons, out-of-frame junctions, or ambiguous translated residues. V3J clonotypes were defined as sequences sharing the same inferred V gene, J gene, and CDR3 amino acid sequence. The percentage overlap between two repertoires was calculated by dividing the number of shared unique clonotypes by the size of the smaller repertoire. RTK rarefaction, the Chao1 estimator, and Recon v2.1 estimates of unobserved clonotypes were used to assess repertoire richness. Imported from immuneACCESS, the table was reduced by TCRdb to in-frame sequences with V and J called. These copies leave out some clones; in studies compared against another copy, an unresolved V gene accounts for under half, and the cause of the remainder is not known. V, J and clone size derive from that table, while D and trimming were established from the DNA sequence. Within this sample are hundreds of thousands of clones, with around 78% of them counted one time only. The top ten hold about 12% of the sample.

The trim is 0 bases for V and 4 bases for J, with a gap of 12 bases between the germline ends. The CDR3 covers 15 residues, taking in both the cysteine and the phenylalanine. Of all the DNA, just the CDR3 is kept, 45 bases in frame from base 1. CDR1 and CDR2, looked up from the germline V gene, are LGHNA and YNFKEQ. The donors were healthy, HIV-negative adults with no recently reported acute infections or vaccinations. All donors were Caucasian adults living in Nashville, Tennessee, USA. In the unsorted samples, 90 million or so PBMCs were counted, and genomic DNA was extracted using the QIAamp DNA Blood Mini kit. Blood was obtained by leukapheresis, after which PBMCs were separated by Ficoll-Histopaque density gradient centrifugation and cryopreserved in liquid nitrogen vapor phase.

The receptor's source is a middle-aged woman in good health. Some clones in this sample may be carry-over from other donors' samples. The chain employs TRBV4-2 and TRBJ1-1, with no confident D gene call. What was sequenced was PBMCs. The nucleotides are TGTGCCAGCAGCCAAGATCGGAGGGTGGGCACTGAAGCTTTCTTT. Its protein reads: CASSQDRRVGTEAFF.